This TCR beta chain was profiled in a study of T cells in women clearing cervical HPV infection. This CDR3 has 12 residues. CDR1 and CDR2 from the germline V gene are SGHAT and FQNNGV. Concerning this clone itself: The CDR3 end falls 3 residues outside the read, so it is completed with the germline J gene.

Data came from immunoSEQ multiplex PCR; TCRdb stores just in-frame clones and leaves some out. The specimen's table records roughly 47,000 clones. Sequenced material: blood buffy coat. The rearrangement uses TRBV11-2 and TRBJ2-2; D is possibly TRBD1 or TRBD2 (5 bases each). This TCR derives from a woman between 18 and 70 years old with a cervical HPV16 infection that either progressed to CIN3+ or cleared (not recorded which). The CDR3 loop reads CASEGQNEKLFF. The part of the CDR3 DNA that was read is TGTGCCAGCGAGGGGCAAAATGAAAAG.